The clone carrying this T cell receptor beta chain has only a few counts. Its antigen is unknown. These data come from a study of cytomegalovirus exposure and HLA in healthy donors. The CDR3 is made up of 15 amino acids. The germline V gene has CDR1 SGHDT and CDR2 YYEEEE. After removal of 0 bases from V and 6 bases from J, the junction contained 4 bases not matched to a gene. General study results and limits: Rarity marked most TCR sequences, yet some public TCRs occurred in many donors. Per published accounts, TCR beta sequences correctly predicted the HLA-A and HLA-B alleles of most subjects.

It was with 60 Vbeta and 13 Jbeta primers that the PCR ran. The table came from immunoSEQ multiplex PCR; TCRdb's copy has only in-frame clones and leaves some out. The data hold 180,000 or so clones, with roughly four fifths observed a single time. This chain connects TRBV5-6 to TRBJ2-1; 9 positions match TRBD2. The sequenced sample consisted of PBMCs. The clonotype was recovered from a woman aged 50 to 65 in good health and CMV-seropositive. The CDR3 nucleotides are TGTGCCAGCAGCTTGGGAGCGGGAGGTACCAATGAGCAGTTCTTC. Its protein is CASSLGAGGTNEQFF.